The 5 T cell receptor beta chains listed next were all sequenced from one sample in a study of blood T cells in healthy people across ages. For the second PCR, which ran for roughly 6 to 11 cycles, a sample-barcoded 5' primer and a J-beta primer mix were used. One entry per CDR3 protein, called by TCRdb with MiXCR from the 5' RACE reads. The data contain some 1.6 million distinct CDR3 sequences, about 31% of them singletons. The source material was blood. The source of these receptors is a woman in her 30s in good health.

This clonotype came up a few times. The DNA of the CDR3 is TGCGCCAGCAGCCAAGATACCGCAGCAACTCCCGCGGATTCACCCCTCCACTTT. It encodes CASSQDTAATPADSPLHF. The V gene is TRBV4-1, the J gene TRBJ1-6; D is unresolved. This CDR3 spans 18 amino acids. With 0 bases removed from V and 8 bases from J, the gap between germline ends came to 20 bases. Germline loops: CDR1 MGHRA, CDR2 YSYEKL.

V is TRBV14 and J is TRBJ1-2; D not resolved. CDR3 length equals 13 residues. The germline V and J ends were trimmed by 1 base and 4 bases, with 7 bases remaining between them. The V gene's germline CDR1 is SGHDN and CDR2 FVKESK. The CDR3 bases are TGTGCCAGCAGCCAAGCCTACTTCTATGGCTACACCTTC. This translates into CASSQAYFYGYTF.

This clonotype was seen a handful of times. This chain links TRBV18 with TRBJ2-7; 7 bases agree with TRBD1. This CDR3 region has 15 residues. The V and J ends lost 4 bases and 5 bases, in that order; junction bases with no gene match: 11. The germline CDR1 and CDR2 sequences are KGHSH and LQKENI. Here the CDR3 reads CASSRLTGSTDEQYF. CDR3 nucleotides: TGTGCCAGCTCACGCCTGACAGGGAGTACGGACGAGCAGTACTTC.

This clonotype appeared a few times. This chain uses TRBV7-9 with TRBJ2-3, with D unresolved. Germline V gene lookup returns CDR1 SEHNR and CDR2 FQNEAQ (reference sequence). This CDR3 spans 15 amino acids. V was cut by 4 bases and J by 0 bases, with 11 bases left in between. The DNA of the CDR3 is TGTGCCAGCAGCTCCCCCCATTATAGCACAGATACGCAGTATTTT. This codes for CASSSPHYSTDTQYF.

This sequence joins TRBV5-1 and TRBJ2-6; D unresolved. V lost 6 bases to trimming and J lost 0 bases, with 10 bases between them. Germline V gene sequence: CDR1 SGHRS, CDR2 YFSETQ. This CDR3 has 15 residues. The CDR3 reads CASKRESSGANVLTF. The DNA for the CDR3 is TGCGCCAGCAAACGCGAAAGCTCTGGGGCCAACGTCCTGACTTTC.